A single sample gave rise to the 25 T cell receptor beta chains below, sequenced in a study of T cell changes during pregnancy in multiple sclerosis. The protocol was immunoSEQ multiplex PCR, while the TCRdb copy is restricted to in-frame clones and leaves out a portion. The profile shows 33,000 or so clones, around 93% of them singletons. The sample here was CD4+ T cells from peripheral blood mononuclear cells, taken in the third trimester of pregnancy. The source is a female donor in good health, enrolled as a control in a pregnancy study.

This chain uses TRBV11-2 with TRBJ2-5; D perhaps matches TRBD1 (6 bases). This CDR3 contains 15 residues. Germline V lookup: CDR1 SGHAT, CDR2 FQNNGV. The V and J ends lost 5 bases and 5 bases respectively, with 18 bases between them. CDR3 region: CASSPRTGQGETQYF. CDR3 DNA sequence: TGTGCCAGCAGCCCGAGGACGGGACAAGGGGAGACCCAGTACTTC.

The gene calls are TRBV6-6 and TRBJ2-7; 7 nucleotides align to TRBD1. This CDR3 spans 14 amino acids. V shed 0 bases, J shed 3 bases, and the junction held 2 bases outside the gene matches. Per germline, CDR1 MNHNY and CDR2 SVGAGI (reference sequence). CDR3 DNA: TGTGCCAGCAGTTACTCAGGGACAGACTACGAGCAGTACTTC. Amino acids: CASSYSGTDYEQYF.

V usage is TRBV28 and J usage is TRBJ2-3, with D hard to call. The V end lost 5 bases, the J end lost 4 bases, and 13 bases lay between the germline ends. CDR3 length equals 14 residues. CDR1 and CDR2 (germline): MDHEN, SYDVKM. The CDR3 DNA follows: TGTGCCAGCAGTCCCGGTAGCAGAGCAGATACGCAGTATTTT. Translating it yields CASSPGSRADTQYF.

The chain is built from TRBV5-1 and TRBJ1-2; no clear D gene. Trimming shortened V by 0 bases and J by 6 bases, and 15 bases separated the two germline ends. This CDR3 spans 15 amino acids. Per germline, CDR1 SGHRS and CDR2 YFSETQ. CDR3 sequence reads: CASSLASGRSDGYTF. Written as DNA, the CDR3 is TGCGCCAGCAGCTTGGCCAGCGGACGTAGCGATGGCTACACCTTC.

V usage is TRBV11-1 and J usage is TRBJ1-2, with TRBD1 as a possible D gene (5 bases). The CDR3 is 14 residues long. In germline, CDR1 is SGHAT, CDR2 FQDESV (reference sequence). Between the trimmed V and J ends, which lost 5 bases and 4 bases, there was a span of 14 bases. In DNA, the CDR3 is TGTGCCAGCAGCCAACGGGGGGGATCCTATGGCTACACCTTC. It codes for CASSQRGGSYGYTF.

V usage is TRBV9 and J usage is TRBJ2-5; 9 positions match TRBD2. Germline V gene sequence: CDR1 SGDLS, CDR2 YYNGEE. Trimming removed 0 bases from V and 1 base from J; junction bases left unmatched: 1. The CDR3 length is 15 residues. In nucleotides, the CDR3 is TGTGCCAGCAGCGTAGGCGGGGGGGCCCAAGAGACCCAGTACTTC. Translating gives CASSVGGGAQETQYF.

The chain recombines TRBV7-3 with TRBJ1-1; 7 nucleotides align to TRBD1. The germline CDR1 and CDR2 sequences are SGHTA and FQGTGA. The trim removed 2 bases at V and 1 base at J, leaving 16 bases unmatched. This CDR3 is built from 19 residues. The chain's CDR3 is CASSLALIAAGGTNTEAFF. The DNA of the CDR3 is TGTGCCAGCAGCTTAGCACTTATTGCGGCAGGGGGAACGAACACTGAAGCTTTCTTT.

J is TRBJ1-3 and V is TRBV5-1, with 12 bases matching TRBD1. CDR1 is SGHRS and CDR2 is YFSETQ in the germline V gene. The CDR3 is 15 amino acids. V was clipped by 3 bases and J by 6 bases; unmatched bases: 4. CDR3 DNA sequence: TGCGCCAGCAGCTCGGGGACAGGGGGCGAAAACACCATATATTTT. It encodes CASSSGTGGENTIYF.

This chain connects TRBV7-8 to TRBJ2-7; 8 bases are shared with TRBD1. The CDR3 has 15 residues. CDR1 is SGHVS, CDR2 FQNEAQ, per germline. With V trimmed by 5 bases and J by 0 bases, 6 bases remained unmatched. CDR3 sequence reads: CASSLRQGASYEQYF. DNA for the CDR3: TGTGCCAGCAGCCTACGGCAGGGGGCCTCCTACGAGCAGTACTTC.

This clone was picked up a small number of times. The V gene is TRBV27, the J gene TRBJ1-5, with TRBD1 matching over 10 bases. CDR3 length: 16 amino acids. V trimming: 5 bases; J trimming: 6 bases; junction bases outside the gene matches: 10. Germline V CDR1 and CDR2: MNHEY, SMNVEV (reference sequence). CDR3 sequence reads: CASSPGDRGSSQPQHF. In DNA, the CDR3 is TGTGCCAGCAGTCCTGGGGACAGGGGCAGTAGTCAGCCCCAGCATTTT.

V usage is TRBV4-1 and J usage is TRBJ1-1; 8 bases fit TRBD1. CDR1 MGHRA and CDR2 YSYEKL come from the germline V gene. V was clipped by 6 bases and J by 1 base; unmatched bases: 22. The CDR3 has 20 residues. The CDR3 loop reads CASRQFFWTGQTDKNTEAFF. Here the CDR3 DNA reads TGCGCCAGCAGGCAATTCTTTTGGACAGGGCAAACCGACAAGAACACTGAAGCTTTCTTT.

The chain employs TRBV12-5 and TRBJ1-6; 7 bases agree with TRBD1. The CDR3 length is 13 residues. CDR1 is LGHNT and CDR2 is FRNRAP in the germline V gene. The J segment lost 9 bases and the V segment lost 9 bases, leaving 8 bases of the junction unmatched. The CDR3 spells CASQRTGSSPLHF. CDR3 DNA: TGTGCTAGCCAACGGACAGGAAGTTCACCCCTCCACTTT.

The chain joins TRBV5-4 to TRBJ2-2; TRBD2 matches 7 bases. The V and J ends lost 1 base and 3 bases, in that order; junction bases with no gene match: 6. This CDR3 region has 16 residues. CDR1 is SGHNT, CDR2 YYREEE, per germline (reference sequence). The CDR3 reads CASSLRGGLHTGELFF. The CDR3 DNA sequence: TGTGCCAGCAGCTTGAGGGGAGGGCTGCACACCGGGGAGCTGTTTTTT.

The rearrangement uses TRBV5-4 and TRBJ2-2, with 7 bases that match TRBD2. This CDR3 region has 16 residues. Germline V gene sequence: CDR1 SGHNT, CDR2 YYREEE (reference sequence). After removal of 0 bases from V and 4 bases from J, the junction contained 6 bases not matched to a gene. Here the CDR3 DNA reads TGTGCCAGCAGCTTGGGTTGGGGGGGTGGCACCGGGGAGCTGTTTTTT. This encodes CASSLGWGGGTGELFF.

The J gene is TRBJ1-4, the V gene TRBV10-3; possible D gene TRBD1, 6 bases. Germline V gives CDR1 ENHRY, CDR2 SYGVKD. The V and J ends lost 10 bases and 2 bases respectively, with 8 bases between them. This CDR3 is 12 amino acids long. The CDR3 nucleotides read TGTGCCACCCAGGGGACTAATGAAAAACTGTTTTTT. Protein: CATQGTNEKLFF.

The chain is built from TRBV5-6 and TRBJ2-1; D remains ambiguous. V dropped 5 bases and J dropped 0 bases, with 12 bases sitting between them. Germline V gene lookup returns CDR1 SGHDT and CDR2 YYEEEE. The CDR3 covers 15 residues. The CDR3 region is CASRKQASSYNEQFF. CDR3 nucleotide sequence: TGTGCCAGCAGGAAGCAGGCAAGCTCCTACAATGAGCAGTTCTTC. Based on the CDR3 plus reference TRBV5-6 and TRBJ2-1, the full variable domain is DAGVTQSPTHLIKTRGQQVTLRCSPKSGHDTVSWYQQALGQGPQFIFQYYEEEERQRGNFPDRFSGHQFPNYSSELNVNALLLGDSALYLCASRKQASSYNEQFFGPGTRLTVL.

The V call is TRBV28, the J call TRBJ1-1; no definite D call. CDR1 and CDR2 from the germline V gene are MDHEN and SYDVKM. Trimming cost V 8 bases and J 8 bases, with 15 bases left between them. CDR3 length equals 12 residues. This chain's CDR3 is CASYAGKSEAFF. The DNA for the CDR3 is TGTGCCAGCTACGCGGGCAAATCCGAAGCTTTCTTT.

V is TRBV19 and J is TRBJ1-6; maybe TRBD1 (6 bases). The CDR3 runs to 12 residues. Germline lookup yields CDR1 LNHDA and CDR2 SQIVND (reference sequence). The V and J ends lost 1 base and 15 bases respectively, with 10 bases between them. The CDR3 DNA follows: TGTGCCAGTAGTATAGGATGGGGGCACCTCCACTTT. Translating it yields CASSIGWGHLHF. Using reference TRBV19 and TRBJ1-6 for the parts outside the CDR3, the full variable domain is DGGITQSPKYLFRKEGQNVTLSCEQNLNHDAMYWYRQDPGQGLRLIYYSQIVNDFQKGDIAEGYSVSREKKESFPLTVTSAQKNPTAFYLCASSIGWGHLHFGNGTRLTVT.

The CDR3, as DNA: TGTGCCAGCTCACCGCGGACTAGCGGGGCGGCAGATACGCAGTATTTT. Its translation is CASSPRTSGAADTQYF. The gene calls are TRBV18 and TRBJ2-3, with 12 bases aligning to TRBD2. Germline loops: CDR1 KGHSH, CDR2 LQKENI. The CDR3 consists of 16 residues. V dropped 3 bases and J dropped 4; count of bases not matched to a gene: 5.

The CDR3 loop is CASSGQGTGNTIYF. CDR3 DNA: TGTGCCAGCAGCGGACAGGGAACTGGAAACACCATATATTTT. The rearrangement joins TRBV7-9 to TRBJ1-3; 8 positions agree with TRBD1. CDR3 length equals 14 residues. Per the germline V gene, CDR1 is SEHNR and CDR2 is FQNEAQ (reference sequence). The V gene end was trimmed by 5 bases and the J gene end by 2 bases; junction bases not matched to a gene: 2.

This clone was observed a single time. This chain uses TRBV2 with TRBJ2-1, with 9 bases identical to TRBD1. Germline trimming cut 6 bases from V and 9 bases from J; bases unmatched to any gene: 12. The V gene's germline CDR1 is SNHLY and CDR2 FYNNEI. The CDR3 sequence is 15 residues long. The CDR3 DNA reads TGTGCCAGCAGGGTTAGGACAGGGGCGGGGAGTGAGCAGTTCTTC. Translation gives CASRVRTGAGSEQFF.

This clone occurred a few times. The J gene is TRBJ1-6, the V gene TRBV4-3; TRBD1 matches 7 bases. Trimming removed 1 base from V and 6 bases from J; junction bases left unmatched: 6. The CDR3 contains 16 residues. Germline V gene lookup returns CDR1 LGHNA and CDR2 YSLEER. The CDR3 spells CASSQGAGTANSPLHF. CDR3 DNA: TGCGCCAGCAGCCAAGGGGCCGGGACAGCTAATTCACCCCTCCACTTT.

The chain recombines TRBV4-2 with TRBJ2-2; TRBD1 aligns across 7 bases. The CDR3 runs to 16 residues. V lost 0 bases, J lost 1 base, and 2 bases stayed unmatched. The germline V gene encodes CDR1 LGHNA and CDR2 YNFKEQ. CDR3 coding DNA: TGTGCCAGCAGCCAAGATGCAGGGGGGAACACCGGGGAGCTGTTTTTT. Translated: CASSQDAGGNTGELFF.

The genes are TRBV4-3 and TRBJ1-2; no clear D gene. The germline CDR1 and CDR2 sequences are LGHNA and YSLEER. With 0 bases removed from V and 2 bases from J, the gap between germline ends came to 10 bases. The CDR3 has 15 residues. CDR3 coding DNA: TGCGCCAGCAGCCAAGAAAGCGGCTTGAACTATGGCTACACCTTC. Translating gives CASSQESGLNYGYTF.

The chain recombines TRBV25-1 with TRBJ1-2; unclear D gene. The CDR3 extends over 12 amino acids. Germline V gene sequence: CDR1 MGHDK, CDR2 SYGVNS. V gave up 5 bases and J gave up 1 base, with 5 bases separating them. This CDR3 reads CASSPSNYGYTF. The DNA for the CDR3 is TGTGCCAGCAGTCCGAGTAACTATGGCTACACCTTC.